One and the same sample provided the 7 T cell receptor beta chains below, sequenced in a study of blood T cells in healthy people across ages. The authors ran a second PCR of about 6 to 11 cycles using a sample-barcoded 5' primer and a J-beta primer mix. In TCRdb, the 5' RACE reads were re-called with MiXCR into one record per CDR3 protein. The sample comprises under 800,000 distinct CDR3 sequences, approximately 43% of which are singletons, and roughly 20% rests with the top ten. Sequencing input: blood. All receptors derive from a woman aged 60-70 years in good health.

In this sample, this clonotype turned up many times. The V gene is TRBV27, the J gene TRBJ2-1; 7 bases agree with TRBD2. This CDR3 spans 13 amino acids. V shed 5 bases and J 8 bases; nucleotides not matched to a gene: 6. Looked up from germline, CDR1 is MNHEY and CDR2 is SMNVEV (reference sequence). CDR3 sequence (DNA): TGTGCCAGCAGTGCCACTAGCGAGGATGAGCAGTTCTTC. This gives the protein CASSATSEDEQFF.

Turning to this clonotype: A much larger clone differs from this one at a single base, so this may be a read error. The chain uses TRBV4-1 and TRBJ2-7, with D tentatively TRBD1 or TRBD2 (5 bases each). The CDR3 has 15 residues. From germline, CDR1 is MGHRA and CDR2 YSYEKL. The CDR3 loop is CASSHGTHSSDEQYF. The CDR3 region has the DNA TGCGCCAGCAGCCACGGGACGCACAGCTCCGACGAGCAGTACTTC.

CDR3 protein: CASSQAGGLGGTDTQYF. The CDR3 coding sequence is TGTGCCAGCAGCCAAGCCGGGGGGTTAGGGGGCACAGATACGCAGTATTTT. The chain carries TRBV3-1 and TRBJ2-3; TRBD2 agrees at 7 bases. The V gene end was trimmed by 1 base and the J gene end by 1 base; junction bases not matched to a gene: 8. The CDR3 length is 17 residues. The germline gives CDR1 LGHDT, CDR2 YNNKEL (reference sequence).

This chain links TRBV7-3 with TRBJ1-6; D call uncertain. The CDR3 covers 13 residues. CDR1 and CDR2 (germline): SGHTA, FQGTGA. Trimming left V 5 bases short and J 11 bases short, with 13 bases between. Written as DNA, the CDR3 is TGTGCCAGCAGCGCCTCGGAGGTTACACCCCTCCACTTT. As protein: CASSASEVTPLHF.

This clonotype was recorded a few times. The CDR3 DNA sequence: TGTGCCATCAGTGAGTCAGCAGATAAGGTTGACACTGAAGCTTTCTTT. Its translation is CAISESADKVDTEAFF. The chain carries TRBV10-3 and TRBJ1-1; D call uncertain. This CDR3 has 16 residues. Germline lookup yields CDR1 ENHRY and CDR2 SYGVKD. Trimming left V 0 bases short and J 3 bases short, with 14 bases between.

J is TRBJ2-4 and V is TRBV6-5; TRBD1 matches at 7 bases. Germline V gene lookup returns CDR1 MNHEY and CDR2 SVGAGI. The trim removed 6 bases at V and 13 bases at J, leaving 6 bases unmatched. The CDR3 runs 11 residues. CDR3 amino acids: CASSTGVEQYF. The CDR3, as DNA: TGTGCCAGCAGCACAGGGGTTGAGCAGTACTTC.

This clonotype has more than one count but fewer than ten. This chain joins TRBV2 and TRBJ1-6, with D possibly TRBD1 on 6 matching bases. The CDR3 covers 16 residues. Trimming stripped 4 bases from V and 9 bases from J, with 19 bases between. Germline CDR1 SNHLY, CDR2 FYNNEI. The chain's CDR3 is CASSVDSAVGSSPLHF. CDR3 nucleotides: TGTGCCAGCAGTGTGGACAGTGCGGTGGGTTCTTCACCCCTCCACTTT.